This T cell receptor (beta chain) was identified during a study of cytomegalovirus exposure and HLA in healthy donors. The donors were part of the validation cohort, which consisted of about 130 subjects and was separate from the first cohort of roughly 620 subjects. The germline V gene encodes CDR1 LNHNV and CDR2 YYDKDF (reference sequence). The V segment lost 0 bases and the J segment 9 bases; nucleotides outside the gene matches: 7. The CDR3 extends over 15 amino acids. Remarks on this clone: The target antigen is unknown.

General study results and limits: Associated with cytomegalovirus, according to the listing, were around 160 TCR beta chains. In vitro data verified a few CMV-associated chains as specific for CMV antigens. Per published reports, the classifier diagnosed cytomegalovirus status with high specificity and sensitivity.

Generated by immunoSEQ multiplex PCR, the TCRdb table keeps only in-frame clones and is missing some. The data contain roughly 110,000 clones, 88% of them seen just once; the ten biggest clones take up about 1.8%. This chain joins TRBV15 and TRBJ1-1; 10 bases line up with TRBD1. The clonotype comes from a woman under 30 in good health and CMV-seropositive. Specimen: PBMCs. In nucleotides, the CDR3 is TGTGCCACCAGCAGAGATCAGGGGACAGGGGAGAAAGCTTTCTTT. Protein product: CATSRDQGTGEKAFF.